These 3 T cell receptor beta chains share one sample of origin, sequenced in a study of blood T cell repertoires in COVID-19. This table comes from immunoSEQ multiplex PCR, and its TCRdb copy is limited to in-frame clones, with some not included. Of approximately 470,000 clones in the sample, around 90% were seen once. The sequenced material came from PBMCs or T cells enriched from blood (not recorded which). The receptor source for this set is a woman in her late teens or twenties who had recovered from COVID-19.

V usage is TRBV4-1 and J usage is TRBJ2-5; 9 nucleotides match TRBD2. The CDR3 consists of 16 residues. J gave up 9 bases and V 0 bases, and 11 bases lay outside the gene matches. Germline CDR1 is MGHRA and CDR2 is YSYEKL. The CDR3, as DNA: TGCGCCAGCAGCCAAGAGGGACTAGCCGACCGTCCGGCCCAGTACTTC. Protein sequence: CASSQEGLADRPAQYF.

This chain links TRBV7-9 with TRBJ2-5; 9 nucleotides agree with TRBD1. V gave up 1 base and J gave up 5 bases; unmatched junction bases: 8. The germline gives CDR1 SEHNR, CDR2 FQNEAQ (reference sequence). This CDR3 comprises 16 residues. The CDR3 protein is CASSLEGGQGRETQYF. In DNA, the CDR3 is TGTGCCAGCAGCTTAGAGGGGGGACAGGGACGGGAGACCCAGTACTTC.

The chain uses TRBV14 and TRBJ1-3; D is ambiguous. The CDR3 covers 16 residues. Germline loops: CDR1 SGHDN, CDR2 FVKESK. Between the trimmed V and J ends, which lost 2 bases and 2 bases, there was a span of 13 bases. The CDR3 loop reads CASSQMTGGPGNTIYF. In nucleotides, the CDR3 is TGTGCCAGCAGCCAAATGACCGGAGGGCCTGGAAACACCATATATTTT. The whole variable domain, filled in from reference TRBV14 and TRBJ1-3, reads EAGVTQFPSHSVIEKGQTVTLRCDPISGHDNLYWYRRVMGKEIKFLLHFVKESKQDESGMPNNRFLAERTGGTYSTLKVQPAELEDSGVYFCASSQMTGGPGNTIYFGEGSWLTVV.